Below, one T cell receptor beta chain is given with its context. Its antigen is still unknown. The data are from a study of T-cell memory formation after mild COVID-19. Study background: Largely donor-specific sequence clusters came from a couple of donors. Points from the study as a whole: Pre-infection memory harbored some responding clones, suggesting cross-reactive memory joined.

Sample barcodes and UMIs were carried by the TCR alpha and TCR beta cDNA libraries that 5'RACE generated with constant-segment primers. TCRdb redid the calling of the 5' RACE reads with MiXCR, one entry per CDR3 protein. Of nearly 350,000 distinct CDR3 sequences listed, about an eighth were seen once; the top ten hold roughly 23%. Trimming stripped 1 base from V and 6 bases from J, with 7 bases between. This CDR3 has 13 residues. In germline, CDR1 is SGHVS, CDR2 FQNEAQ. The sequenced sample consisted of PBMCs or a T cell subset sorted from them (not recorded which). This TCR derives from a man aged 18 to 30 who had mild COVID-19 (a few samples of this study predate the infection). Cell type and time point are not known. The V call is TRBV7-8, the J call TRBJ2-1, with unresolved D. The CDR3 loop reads CASSLGQANEQFF. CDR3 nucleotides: TGTGCCAGCAGCTTAGGACAAGCCAATGAGCAGTTCTTC. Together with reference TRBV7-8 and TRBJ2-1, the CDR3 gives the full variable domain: GAGVSQSPRYKVAKRGQDVALRCDPISGHVSLFWYQQALGQGPEFLTYFQNEAQLDKSGLPSDRFFAERPEGSVSTLKIQRTQQEDSAVYLCASSLGQANEQFFGPGTRLTVL.